This TCR beta chain was sequenced during a study of T cell clonality in common variable immunodeficiency. Repertoires were generated with immunoSEQ multiplex PCR, while TCRdb's copy carries only in-frame clones and drops some. The sample gives about 35,000 clones, none seen only once, and the top ten clones hold roughly a tenth. As regards this clone: The CDR3 is cut off 3 residues early in the read; its end comes from the germline J gene.

Germline V gene lookup returns CDR1 SGHNT and CDR2 YENEEA. The CDR3 has 15 amino acids. The TCR was taken from a person between 18 and 75 years old in good health. The chain combines TRBV11-3 with TRBJ1-6; weak D call: TRBD1 (5 bases). Sample: peripheral blood mononuclear cells. The part of the CDR3 DNA that was read is TGTGCCAGCTCCGTCGAGGTTAGTGGGGCCAACGCC. Translation gives CASSVEVSGANA. From start to end, the CDR3 is CASSVEVSGANALHF.